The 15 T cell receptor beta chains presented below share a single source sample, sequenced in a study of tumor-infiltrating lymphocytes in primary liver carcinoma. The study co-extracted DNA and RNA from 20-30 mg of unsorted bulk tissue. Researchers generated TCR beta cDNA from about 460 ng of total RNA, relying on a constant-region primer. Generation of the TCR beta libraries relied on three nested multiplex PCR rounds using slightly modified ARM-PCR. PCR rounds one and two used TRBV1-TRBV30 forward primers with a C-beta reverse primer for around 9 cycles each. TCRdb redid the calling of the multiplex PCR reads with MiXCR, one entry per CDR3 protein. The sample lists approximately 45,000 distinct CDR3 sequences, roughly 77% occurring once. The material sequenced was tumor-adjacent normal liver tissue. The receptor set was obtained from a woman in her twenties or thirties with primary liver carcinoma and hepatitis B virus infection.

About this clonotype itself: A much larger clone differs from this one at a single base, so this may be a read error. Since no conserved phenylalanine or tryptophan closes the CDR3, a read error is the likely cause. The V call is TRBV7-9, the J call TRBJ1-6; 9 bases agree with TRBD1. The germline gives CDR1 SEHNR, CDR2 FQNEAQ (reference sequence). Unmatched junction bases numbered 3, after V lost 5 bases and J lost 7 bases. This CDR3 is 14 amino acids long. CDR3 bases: TGTGCCAGCAGCCCGGGACAGGGAAATTCACCCCTCCACCTT. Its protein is CASSPGQGNSPLHL.

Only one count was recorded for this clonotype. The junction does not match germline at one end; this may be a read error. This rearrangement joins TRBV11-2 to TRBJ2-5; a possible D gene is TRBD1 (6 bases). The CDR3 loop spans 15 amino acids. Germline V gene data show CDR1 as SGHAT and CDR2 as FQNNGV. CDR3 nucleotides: TGTGCCAGTAGCTTTCTAAGGACAGCCGCTGAGACCCAGTACTTC. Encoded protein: CASSFLRTAAETQYF. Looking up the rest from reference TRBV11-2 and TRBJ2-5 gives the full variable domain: EAGVAQSPRYKIIEKRQSVAFWCNPISGHATLYWYQQILGQGPKLLIQFQNNGVVDDSQLPKDRFSAERLKGVDSTLKIQPAKLEDSAVYLCASSFLRTAAETQYFGPGTRLLVL.

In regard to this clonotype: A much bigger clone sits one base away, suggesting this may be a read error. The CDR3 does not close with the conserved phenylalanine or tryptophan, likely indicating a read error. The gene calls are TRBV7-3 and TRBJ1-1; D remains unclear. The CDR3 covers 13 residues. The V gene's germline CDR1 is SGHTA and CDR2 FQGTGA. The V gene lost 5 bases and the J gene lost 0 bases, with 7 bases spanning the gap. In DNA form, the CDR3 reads TGTGCCAGCAGCCCCTATTTGAACACTGAAGCTTTCATT. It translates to CASSPYLNTEAFI.

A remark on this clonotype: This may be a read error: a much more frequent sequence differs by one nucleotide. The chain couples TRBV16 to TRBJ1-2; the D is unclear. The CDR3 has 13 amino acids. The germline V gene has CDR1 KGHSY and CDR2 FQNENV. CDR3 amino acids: CTSSQTTGYGYTF. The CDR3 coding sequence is TGTACCAGCAGCCAAACGACGGGCTATGGCTACACCTTC.

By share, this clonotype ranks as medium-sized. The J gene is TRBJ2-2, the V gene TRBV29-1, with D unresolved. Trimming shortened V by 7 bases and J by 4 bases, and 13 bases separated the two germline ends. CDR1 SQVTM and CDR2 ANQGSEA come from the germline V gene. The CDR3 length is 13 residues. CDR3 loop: CSGANLGTGELFF. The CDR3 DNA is TGCAGCGGTGCCAACCTTGGCACCGGGGAGCTGTTTTTT.

Written as DNA, the CDR3 is TGTGCCAACTGCTTAGATCTCGCCAGAAACATTCAGCAGTTCTTC. Translating gives CANCLDLARNIQQFF. V and J are TRBV11-2 and TRBJ2-1, with no clear D. V shed 10 bases and J shed 11 bases, with 27 bases lying between them. Germline V gives CDR1 SGHAT, CDR2 FQNNGV. CDR3 length: 15 residues.

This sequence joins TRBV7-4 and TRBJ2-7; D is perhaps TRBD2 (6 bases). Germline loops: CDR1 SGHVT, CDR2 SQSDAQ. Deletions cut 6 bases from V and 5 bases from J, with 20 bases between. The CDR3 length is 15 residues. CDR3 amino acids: CASRRDSGPIHEQYF. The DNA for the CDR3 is TGTGCCAGCAGACGGGACTCTGGTCCCATCCACGAGCAGTACTTC.

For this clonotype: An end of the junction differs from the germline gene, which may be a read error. CDR3 sequence (DNA): TGTGCCAGAAGCCCGAGGGAGACATCGAGCACAGATATGCAGTATTTT. It codes for CARSPRETSSTDMQYF. This chain uses TRBV11-2 with TRBJ2-3; TRBD2 is a possible D gene (5 bases). Looked up from germline, CDR1 is SGHAT and CDR2 is FQNNGV. CDR3 length: 16 amino acids.

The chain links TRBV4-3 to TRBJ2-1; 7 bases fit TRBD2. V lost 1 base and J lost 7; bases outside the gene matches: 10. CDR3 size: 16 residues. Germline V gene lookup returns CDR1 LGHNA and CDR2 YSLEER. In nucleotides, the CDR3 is TGCGCCAGCAGCCAAGGGGACTATTACTCTGTTAATGAGCAGTTCTTC. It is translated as CASSQGDYYSVNEQFF.

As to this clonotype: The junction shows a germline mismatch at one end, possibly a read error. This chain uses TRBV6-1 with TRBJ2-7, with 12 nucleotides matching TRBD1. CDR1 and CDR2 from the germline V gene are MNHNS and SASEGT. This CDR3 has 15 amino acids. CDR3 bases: TGTGCTAGCAGTGAAGGGGACAGGGGGCCCTACGAGCAGTACTTC. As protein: CASSEGDRGPYEQYF.

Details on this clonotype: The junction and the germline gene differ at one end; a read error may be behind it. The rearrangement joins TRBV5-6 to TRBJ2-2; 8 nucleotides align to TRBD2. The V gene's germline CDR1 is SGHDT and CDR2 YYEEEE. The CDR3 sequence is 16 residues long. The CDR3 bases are TGTGCCAGCAGCTTGGCAGCTAGCGGGTTTACCGGGGAGCCGTTTTTT. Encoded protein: CASSLAASGFTGEPFF.

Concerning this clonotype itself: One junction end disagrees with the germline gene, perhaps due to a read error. CDR3 sequence: CVSSFSSTGNTEALF. The DNA of the CDR3 is TGTGTCAGCAGTTTTTCCAGCACCGGGAACACTGAAGCTCTCTTT. The J gene is TRBJ1-1, the V gene TRBV12-3 or TRBV12-4; D gene uncertain. The CDR3 is made up of 15 amino acids.

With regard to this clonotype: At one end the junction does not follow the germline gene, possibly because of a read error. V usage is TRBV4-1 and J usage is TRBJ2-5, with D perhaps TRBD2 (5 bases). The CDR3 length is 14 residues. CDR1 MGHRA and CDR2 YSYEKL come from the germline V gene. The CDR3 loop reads CAGSQEERAVTQYF. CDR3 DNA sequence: TGCGCCGGTAGCCAAGAAGAGAGGGCCGTGACCCAGTATTTC.

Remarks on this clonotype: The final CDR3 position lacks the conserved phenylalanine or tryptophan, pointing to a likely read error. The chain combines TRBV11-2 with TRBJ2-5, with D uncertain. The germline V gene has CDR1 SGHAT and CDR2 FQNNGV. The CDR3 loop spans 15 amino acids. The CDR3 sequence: CVSSFLTTAAETQYL. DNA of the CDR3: TGTGTCAGCAGCTTTTTGACGACGGCCGCTGAGACCCAGTACCTC.

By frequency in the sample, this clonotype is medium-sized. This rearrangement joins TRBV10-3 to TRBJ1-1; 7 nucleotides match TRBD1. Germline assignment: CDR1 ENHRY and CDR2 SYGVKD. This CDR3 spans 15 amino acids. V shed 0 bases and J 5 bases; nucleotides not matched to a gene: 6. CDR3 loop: CAISESTGMLTEAFF. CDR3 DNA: TGTGCCATCAGTGAGTCGACAGGGATGTTGACTGAAGCTTTCTTT.